The 32 T cell receptor beta chains in this list originate from one sample, sequenced in a study of cytomegalovirus exposure and HLA in healthy donors (dated by TCRdb to the late 2010s). Libraries were built with the immunoSEQ multiplex PCR assay. For the multiplex PCR, a mixture combining 60 forward primers for TCR Vbeta segments and 13 reverse primers for TCR Jbeta segments was used. In its TCRdb copy, this immuneACCESS table keeps in-frame sequences only and misses some clones. Where compared with another copy, unresolved V genes explain less than half of these, and the others have no known cause. The sample records 150,000 to 200,000 clones, more than 70% of which are singletons. Approximately 1.1% of the sample lies in the top ten. Specimen: PBMCs. These receptors were taken from a woman between 40 and 50 years old in good health and CMV-seronegative.

A single count supports this clone. The genes are TRBV29-1 and TRBJ1-1; TRBD1 aligns across 7 bases. Germline CDR1 reads SQVTM; CDR2 reads ANQGSEA. V gave up 3 bases and J gave up 0 bases; unmatched junction bases: 13. The CDR3 covers 17 residues. The CDR3 loop reads CSVEGTGAGGMNTEAFF. The CDR3 DNA reads as TGCAGCGTTGAGGGTACAGGGGCCGGAGGAATGAACACTGAAGCTTTCTTT.

The chain recombines TRBV7-8 with TRBJ2-7, with 10 bases lining up with TRBD2. The ends lost 1 base at V and 2 bases at J; junction bases unmatched: 5. The CDR3 runs 16 residues. The germline V gene has CDR1 SGHVS and CDR2 FQNEAQ. The CDR3 DNA reads TGTGCCAGCAGCTTAGAATATACTAGCGGGACCTACGAGCAGTACGTC. Amino acid sequence: CASSLEYTSGTYEQYV.

The rearrangement links TRBV5-5 to TRBJ1-1; tentative D call: TRBD1 (6 bases). V was pared by 5 bases and J by 10 bases, with 18 bases between. The CDR3 totals 13 residues. CDR1 is SGHKS and CDR2 is YYEKEE in the germline V gene (reference sequence). The CDR3 protein is CASSRSGEPTAFF. CDR3 coding DNA: TGTGCCAGCAGTCGTTCAGGGGAACCCACAGCTTTCTTT.

Only a few counts were recorded for this clone. The chain uses TRBV11-3 and TRBJ1-1; TRBD1 is a possible D gene (5 bases). Germline CDR1 and CDR2: SGHNT and YENEEA. The V gene lost 5 bases and the J gene lost 7 bases, with 14 bases spanning the gap. The CDR3 covers 13 residues. DNA for the CDR3: TGTGCCAGCAGCCGAAGCGGGGGAAGTGAAGCTTTCTTT. Amino acid sequence: CASSRSGGSEAFF.

The chain has TRBV9 and TRBJ2-1; D is possibly TRBD2 (6 bases). The CDR3 has 13 amino acids. The ends were cut back, 2 bases at V and 9 bases at J, with 12 bases in the middle. Germline CDR1 is SGDLS and CDR2 is YYNGEE. CDR3 in amino acids: CASSVAVGGEQFF. CDR3 DNA sequence: TGTGCCAGCAGCGTGGCAGTCGGGGGTGAGCAGTTCTTC.

The chain links TRBV21-1 to TRBJ2-3; no DNA check was done on the table's D call, TRBD2. TRBV21-1 is a listed pseudogene. CDR3 length: 18 amino acids. The CDR3 here is CASRGVLMGTSEGGTQYF. The CDR3 DNA follows: TGTGCCAGCAGAGGGGTCTTAATGGGGACTAGTGAGGGAGGTACGCAGTATTTT.

This clone has just a few counts. The chain recombines TRBV19 with TRBJ2-5; TRBD2 matches 10 bases. Germline CDR1 reads LNHDA; CDR2 reads SQIVND (reference sequence). The CDR3 is 15 amino acids. V trimming: 7 bases; J trimming: 5 bases; junction bases outside the gene matches: 10. CDR3 residues: CASTSLAGGGETQYF. CDR3 DNA sequence: TGTGCCAGTACCTCCTTAGCGGGAGGTGGGGAGACCCAGTACTTC.

This chain links TRBV5-1 with TRBJ2-5; no clear D gene. This CDR3 has 13 residues. Germline V gene data show CDR1 as SGHRS and CDR2 as YFSETQ. V lost 0 bases and J lost 2, with 5 bases in between. The CDR3 protein is CASSLDTQETQYF. The DNA of the CDR3 is TGCGCCAGCAGCTTGGATACACAAGAGACCCAGTACTTC.

This clone was observed once. The V gene is TRBV9, the J gene TRBJ1-4; perhaps TRBD1 as D (5 bases). V was clipped by 0 bases and J by 5 bases, with 8 bases between them. The CDR3 is 14 residues long. Germline V CDR1 and CDR2: SGDLS, YYNGEE. The CDR3 bases are TGTGCCAGCAGCGTAGGGGGGAGGAATGAAAAACTGTTTTTT. Its protein product is CASSVGGRNEKLFF.

The chain couples TRBV5-1 to TRBJ1-2, with TRBD1 matching 9 bases. Germline V CDR1 and CDR2: SGHRS, YFSETQ. V lost 3 bases and J lost 2; bases outside the gene matches: 2. This CDR3 region has 14 residues. CDR3 bases: TGCGCCAGCAGCTGGGGGACAGGGAACTATGGCTACACCTTC. Its protein is CASSWGTGNYGYTF.

This chain joins TRBV7-9 and TRBJ1-2; TRBD1 aligns across 10 bases. The germline gives CDR1 SEHNR, CDR2 FQNEAQ (reference sequence). The CDR3 runs to 15 residues. The V and J ends lost 10 bases and 0 bases, in that order; junction bases with no gene match: 8. In DNA, the CDR3 is TGTGCCACCTACGGGACAGGGGTGGCTAACTATGGCTACACCTTC. Encoded protein: CATYGTGVANYGYTF.

This chain links TRBV7-3 with TRBJ1-2; D not resolved. Trimming removed 3 bases from V and 8 bases from J, with 16 bases in between. Germline loops: CDR1 SGHTA, CDR2 FQGTGA. The CDR3 totals 14 residues. CDR3 region: CASSLGAGPQGYTF. DNA of the CDR3: TGTGCCAGCAGCTTGGGAGCCGGCCCGCAAGGCTACACCTTC.

The chain has TRBV10-3 and TRBJ1-2; tentatively, D is TRBD1 (6 bases). Germline V CDR1 and CDR2: ENHRY, SYGVKD. Trimming took 6 bases from V and 6 from J, leaving 17 bases between them. The CDR3 runs to 14 residues. CDR3 sequence (DNA): TGTGCCATCAGCGCTGGGGGCAGGGTCCATGGCTACACCTTC. Translated, it gives CAISAGGRVHGYTF.

This clone was observed a handful of times. The chain joins TRBV7-9 to TRBJ1-2, with D unclear. The V gene lost 3 bases and the J gene lost 2 bases, with 7 bases spanning the gap. The CDR3 runs 13 residues. Germline values: CDR1 SEHNR, CDR2 FQNEAQ (reference sequence). In DNA, the CDR3 is TGTGCCAGCAGCTTGGCCAAAAACTATGGCTACACCTTC. Translated: CASSLAKNYGYTF.

The V and J genes are TRBV5-1 and TRBJ2-1; 10 nucleotides align to TRBD2. The CDR3 loop spans 18 amino acids. After removal of 0 bases from V and 4 bases from J, the junction contained 10 bases not matched to a gene. CDR1 and CDR2 (germline): SGHRS, YFSETQ. The CDR3 loop reads CASSLGLLTSGLYNEQFF. The CDR3 nucleotides read TGCGCCAGCAGCTTGGGCCTATTGACTAGCGGGCTGTACAATGAGCAGTTCTTC.

The count of this clone is one. The J gene is TRBJ2-5, the V gene TRBV30, with 8 bases matching TRBD2. The CDR3 sequence is 15 residues long. With V trimmed by 0 bases and J by 7 bases, 10 bases remained unmatched. CDR1 is GTSNPN, CDR2 SVGIG, per germline (reference sequence). The CDR3 reads CAWSVVGRAGGTQYF. The CDR3 nucleotides are TGTGCCTGGAGTGTAGTCGGGAGGGCTGGGGGGACCCAGTACTTC.

The chain uses TRBV10-3 and TRBJ1-1; no firm D call. Germline V gives CDR1 ENHRY, CDR2 SYGVKD. The CDR3 extends over 13 amino acids. Trimming pared 0 bases from V and 2 bases from J, leaving 4 bases between. CDR3 amino acids: CAISESTNTEAFF. CDR3 in DNA: TGTGCCATCAGTGAGTCGACTAACACTGAAGCTTTCTTT.

This chain joins TRBV11-3 and TRBJ2-1; TRBD1 aligns across 7 bases. CDR1 is SGHNT, CDR2 YENEEA, per germline. Unmatched junction bases numbered 11, after V lost 6 bases and J lost 3 bases. The CDR3 length is 16 residues. The CDR3 loop is CASSLRGSGGYNEQFF. The CDR3 DNA follows: TGTGCCAGCAGTTTAAGGGGGTCAGGGGGCTACAATGAGCAGTTCTTC. Full variable domain (missing parts from reference TRBV11-3 and TRBJ2-1): EAGVVQSPRYKIIEKKQPVAFWCNPISGHNTLYWYLQNLGQGPELLIRYENEEAVDDSQLPKDRFSAERLKGVDSTLKIQPAELGDSAVYLCASSLRGSGGYNEQFFGPGTRLTVL.

The chain is built from TRBV5-1 and TRBJ2-5; D not certain. The CDR3 is 13 residues long. With 2 bases removed from V and 3 bases from J, the gap between germline ends came to 8 bases. The germline CDR1 and CDR2 sequences are SGHRS and YFSETQ. The CDR3 reads CASSFVSEETQYF. The DNA for the CDR3 is TGCGCCAGCAGCTTTGTATCCGAAGAGACCCAGTACTTC.

This chain joins TRBV7-2 and TRBJ1-3, with D possibly matching TRBD1 (5 bases). Germline V gene lookup returns CDR1 SGHTA and CDR2 FQGNSA. V gave up 3 bases and J gave up 0 bases, with 9 bases separating them. The CDR3 contains 15 residues. This CDR3 reads CASSFYRHSGNTIYF. CDR3 nucleotides: TGTGCCAGCAGCTTTTACAGGCACTCTGGAAACACCATATATTTT.

The chain employs TRBV5-6 and TRBJ2-7, with D perhaps matching TRBD2 (5 bases). V was pared by 5 bases and J by 0 bases, with 9 bases between. Germline CDR1 SGHDT, CDR2 YYEEEE. CDR3 length equals 13 residues. The CDR3, as DNA: TGTGCCAGCAGGGTGACTACCTCCTACGAGCAGTACTTC. Protein sequence: CASRVTTSYEQYF.

This chain uses TRBV7-8 with TRBJ2-7; 9 bases are shared with TRBD2. Germline loops: CDR1 SGHVS, CDR2 FQNEAQ. V lost 4 bases, J lost 4 bases, and 5 bases stayed unmatched. CDR3 length equals 14 residues. CDR3 region: CASSSAGGPYEQYF. The CDR3 nucleotides are TGTGCCAGCAGCTCCGCGGGAGGGCCATACGAGCAGTACTTC.

The J gene is TRBJ2-1, the V gene TRBV4-3; perhaps TRBD2 as D (5 bases). The V end was cut by 4 bases, the J end by 0 bases, with 16 bases between. Germline CDR1 LGHNA, CDR2 YSLEER. The CDR3 is 17 residues long. The CDR3 nucleotides are TGCGCCAGCAGCCCCTCGGGTCAGCGGAGCTCCTACAATGAGCAGTTCTTC. This codes for CASSPSGQRSSYNEQFF.

This chain joins TRBV27 and TRBJ2-1; weak D call: TRBD2 (6 bases). Trimming shortened V by 3 bases and J by 9 bases, and 18 bases separated the two germline ends. The CDR3 has 15 residues. Germline loops: CDR1 MNHEY, CDR2 SMNVEV (reference sequence). Here the CDR3 reads CASSFREAGTFEQFF. Here the CDR3 DNA reads TGTGCCAGCAGTTTTAGGGAGGCGGGTACGTTTGAGCAGTTCTTC.

The rearrangement uses TRBV27 and TRBJ1-3; D is possibly TRBD1 (6 bases). This CDR3 spans 16 amino acids. V lost 0 bases and J 4 bases, leaving 13 bases between the germline ends. CDR1 is MNHEY, CDR2 SMNVEV, per germline (reference sequence). CDR3 sequence reads: CASSLSGQGQGNTIYF. In DNA, the CDR3 is TGTGCCAGCAGTTTATCTGGGCAGGGGCAGGGAAACACCATATATTTT.

The chain employs TRBV5-5 and TRBJ1-1; TRBD1 matches at 10 bases. Unmatched junction bases numbered 13, after V lost 4 bases and J lost 7 bases. This CDR3 has 16 amino acids. CDR1 is SGHKS, CDR2 YYEKEE, per germline (reference sequence). The CDR3 DNA sequence: TGTGCCAGCAGCCCCCTTCCGGGACAGGGGCGCGGTGAAGCTTTCTTT. It yields the protein CASSPLPGQGRGEAFF.

The CDR3 region is CASSPGRETQYF. Written as DNA, the CDR3 is TGTGCCAGCTCACCCGGGAGAGAGACCCAGTACTTC. The chain recombines TRBV18 with TRBJ2-5; tentative D call: TRBD2 (6 bases). The CDR3 totals 12 residues. In germline, CDR1 is KGHSH, CDR2 LQKENI. Trimming removed 3 bases from V and 4 bases from J, with 6 bases in between.

For the CDR3, the DNA is TGTGCCAGCAGCTTAGCCGGGGACATGAACACTGAAGCTTTCTTT. Protein sequence: CASSLAGDMNTEAFF. This chain connects TRBV9 to TRBJ1-1; weak D call: TRBD1 (6 bases). The CDR3 loop spans 15 amino acids. The germline V gene has CDR1 SGDLS and CDR2 YYNGEE. The germline V and J ends were trimmed by 4 bases and 0 bases, with 13 bases remaining between them.

The chain carries TRBV5-4 and TRBJ2-1; 8 bases align to TRBD2. V dropped 4 bases and J dropped 8; count of bases not matched to a gene: 11. In germline, CDR1 is SGHNT, CDR2 YYREEE (reference sequence). There are 15 residues in the CDR3. CDR3 sequence reads: CASSGSGSRADEQFF. The CDR3 DNA follows: TGTGCCAGCAGCGGAAGCGGGAGCAGGGCGGATGAGCAGTTCTTC.

The chain is built from TRBV11-2 and TRBJ2-7; TRBD1 aligns across 9 bases. From germline, CDR1 is SGHAT and CDR2 FQNNGV. This CDR3 region has 15 residues. After removal of 5 bases from V and 3 bases from J, the junction contained 8 bases not matched to a gene. CDR3 nucleotides: TGTGCCAGCAGCCTCCGTGGACAGGGGTTCTACGAGCAGTACTTC. Amino acids: CASSLRGQGFYEQYF.

The CDR3 here is CASSLVRQGGRNEQFF. For the CDR3, the DNA is TGTGCCAGCAGCCTCGTACGACAGGGGGGACGAAATGAGCAGTTCTTC. This chain joins TRBV7-2 and TRBJ2-1; 9 nucleotides match TRBD1. Trimming removed 5 bases from V and 7 bases from J; junction bases left unmatched: 12. The CDR3 consists of 16 residues. Germline V gives CDR1 SGHTA, CDR2 FQGNSA.

The V and J genes are TRBV20-1 and TRBJ2-7; D unclear. The germline CDR1 and CDR2 sequences are DFQATT and SNEGSKA (reference sequence). The V gene lost 5 bases and the J gene lost 1 base, with 6 bases spanning the gap. The CDR3 loop spans 11 amino acids. CDR3 residues: CSAADSYEQYF. DNA of the CDR3: TGCAGTGCTGCAGATTCCTACGAGCAGTACTTC.